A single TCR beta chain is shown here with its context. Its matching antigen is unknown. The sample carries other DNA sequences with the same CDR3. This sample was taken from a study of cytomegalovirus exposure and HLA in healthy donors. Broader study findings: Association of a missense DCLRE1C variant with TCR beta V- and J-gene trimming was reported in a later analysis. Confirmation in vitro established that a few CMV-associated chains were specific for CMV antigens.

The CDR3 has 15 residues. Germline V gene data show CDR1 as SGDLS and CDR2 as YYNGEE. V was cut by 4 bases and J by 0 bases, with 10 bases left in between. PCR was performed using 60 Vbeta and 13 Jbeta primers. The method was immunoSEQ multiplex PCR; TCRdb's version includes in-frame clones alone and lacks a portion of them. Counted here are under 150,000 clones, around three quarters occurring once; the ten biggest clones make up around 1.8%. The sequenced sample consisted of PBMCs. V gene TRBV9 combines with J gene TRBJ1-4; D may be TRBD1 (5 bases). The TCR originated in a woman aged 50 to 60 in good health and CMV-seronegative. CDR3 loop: CASSPTGATNEKLFF. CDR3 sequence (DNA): TGTGCCAGCAGCCCCACGGGGGCAACTAATGAAAAACTGTTTTTT.